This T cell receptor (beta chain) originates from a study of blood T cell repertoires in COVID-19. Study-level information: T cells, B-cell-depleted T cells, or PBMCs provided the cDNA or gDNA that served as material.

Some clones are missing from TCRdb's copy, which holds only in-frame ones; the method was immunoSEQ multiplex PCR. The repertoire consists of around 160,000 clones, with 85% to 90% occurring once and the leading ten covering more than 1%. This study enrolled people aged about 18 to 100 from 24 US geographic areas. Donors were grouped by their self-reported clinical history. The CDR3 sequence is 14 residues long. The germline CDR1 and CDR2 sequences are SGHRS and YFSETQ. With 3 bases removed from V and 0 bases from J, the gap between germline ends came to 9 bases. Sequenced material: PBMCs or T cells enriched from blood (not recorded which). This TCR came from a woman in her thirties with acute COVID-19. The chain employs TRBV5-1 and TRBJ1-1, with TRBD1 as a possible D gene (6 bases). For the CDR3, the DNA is TGCGCCAGCAGCTCCGGACAGATGAACACTGAAGCTTTCTTT. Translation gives CASSSGQMNTEAFF.